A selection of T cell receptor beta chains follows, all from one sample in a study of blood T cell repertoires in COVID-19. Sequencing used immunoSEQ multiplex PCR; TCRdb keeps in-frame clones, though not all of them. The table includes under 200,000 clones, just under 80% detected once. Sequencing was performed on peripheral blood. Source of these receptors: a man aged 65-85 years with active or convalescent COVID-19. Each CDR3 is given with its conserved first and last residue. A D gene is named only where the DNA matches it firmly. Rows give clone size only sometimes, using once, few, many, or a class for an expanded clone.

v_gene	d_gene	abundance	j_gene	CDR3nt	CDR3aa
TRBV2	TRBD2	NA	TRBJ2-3	TGTGCCAGCAGTCGCGGGGGGGTAGATACGCAGTATTTT	CASSRGGVDTQYF
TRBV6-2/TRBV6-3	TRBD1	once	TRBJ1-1	TGTGCCAGCAGCCGCCAGGGGGATTGGACTGAAGCTTTCTTT	CASSRQGDWTEAFF
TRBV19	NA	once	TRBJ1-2	TGTGCCAGTACCATCGGGTATTCCGGCTACACCTTC	CASTIGYSGYTF
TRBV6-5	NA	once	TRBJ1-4	TGTGCCAGCATCCCCAGGCCAGGAGGAAGTGAAAAACTGTTTTTT	CASIPRPGGSEKLFF
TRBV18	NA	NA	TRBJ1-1	TGTGCCAGCTCGCAGGGACAGAACACTGAAGCTTTCTTT	CASSQGQNTEAFF
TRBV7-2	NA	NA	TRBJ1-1	TGTGCCAGTACGGGATTAGACACTGAAGCTTTCTTT	CASTGLDTEAFF
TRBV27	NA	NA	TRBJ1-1	TGTGCCAGCAGTTTAAAGGGAAAGGGAGGAATGAACACTGAAGCTTTCTTT	CASSLKGKGGMNTEAFF
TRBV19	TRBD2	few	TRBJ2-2	TGTGCCAGTAGCTTGCTAGCGGGAGGGGTCGGGGAGCTGTTTTTT	CASSLLAGGVGELFF
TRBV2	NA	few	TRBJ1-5	TGTGCCAGCATGTCCCAGGGAAATCAGCCCCAGCATTTT	CASMSQGNQPQHF
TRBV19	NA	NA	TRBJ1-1	TGTGCCAGTAGTATTGAGGGATTGGGCACTGAAGCTTTCTTT	CASSIEGLGTEAFF
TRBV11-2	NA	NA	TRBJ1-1	TGTGCCAGCAGCTTAAACAGGGTGAACACTGAAGCTTTCTTT	CASSLNRVNTEAFF